These T cell receptor beta chains were read from a single sample in a study of shared clonotypes between healthy human individuals. TCRdb keeps only in-frame clones here, not all; method: immunoSEQ multiplex PCR. The data show millions of clones, with approximately 94% seen just once and about 0.13% held by the top ten. The sequenced sample consisted of naive CD4+ T cells sorted from blood. These receptors originate from a man younger than 35 in good health. The CDR3 runs from the conserved cysteine through the conserved F or W. The D gene is left open where the match is weak. Clone size is given for some rows only: seen once, a few or many times, or a class if the clone is expanded.

.	TRBV11-2	TRBJ2-7	TRBD2	CASSLGLTAYEQYF	TGTGCCAGCAGCTTGGGACTAACAGCCTACGAGCAGTACTTC
.	TRBV10-1	TRBJ2-1	TRBD2	CASSETGLGGNEQFF	TGCGCCAGCAGTGAGACGGGACTAGGTGGGAATGAGCAGTTCTTC
.	TRBV10-3	TRBJ2-2	.	CAIRMGTTNTGELFF	TGTGCCATCAGAATGGGTACGACGAACACCGGGGAGCTGTTTTTT
.	TRBV6-1	TRBJ2-3	.	CASSKAGLTDTQYF	TGTGCCAGCTCTAAGGCAGGACTCACAGATACGCAGTATTTT
.	TRBV5-4	TRBJ2-1	.	CASSPVGGEDNEQFF	TGTGCCAGCAGCCCGGTAGGAGGGGAGGACAATGAGCAGTTCTTC
few	TRBV30	TRBJ1-5	.	CAWAQGYNQPQHF	TGTGCCTGGGCACAGGGCTACAATCAGCCCCAGCATTTT
.	TRBV5-1	TRBJ2-7	.	CASGHSASHEQYF	TGCGCCAGCGGACATTCGGCTAGCCACGAGCAGTACTTC
.	TRBV9	TRBJ2-1	.	CASSVAPVTGTGNNEQFF	TGTGCCAGCAGCGTAGCCCCCGTGACCGGGACGGGAAACAATGAGCAGTTCTTC
.	TRBV6-6	TRBJ2-2	TRBD1	CASSPRDRGYTGELFF	TGTGCCAGCAGTCCCCGGGACAGGGGGTACACCGGGGAGCTGTTTTTT
.	TRBV5-1	TRBJ2-3	.	CASSIVGTDTQYF	TGCGCCAGCAGCATTGTAGGCACAGATACGCAGTATTTT
once	TRBV25-1	TRBJ2-3	.	CASSESGLPTQYF	TGTGCCAGCAGTGAATCTGGGCTTCCGACGCAGTATTTT
.	TRBV19	TRBJ2-2	TRBD1	CASILGQTNTGELFF	TGTGCCAGTATCCTGGGACAGACGAACACCGGGGAGCTGTTTTTT
.	TRBV19	TRBJ2-2	.	CASSTGYAGELFF	TGTGCCAGTAGTACGGGTTACGCCGGGGAGCTGTTTTTT
.	TRBV6-5	TRBJ2-3	.	CASRRGADTQYF	TGTGCCAGCAGAAGAGGGGCAGATACGCAGTATTTT
.	TRBV19	TRBJ1-5	.	CASNRGSNQPQHF	TGTGCCAGTAATCGGGGCAGCAATCAGCCCCAGCATTTT
.	TRBV6-1	TRBJ1-3	.	CASSKGQTSSGNTIYF	TGTGCCAGCAGTAAAGGACAGACAAGCTCTGGAAACACCATATATTTT
.	TRBV5-1	TRBJ2-7	TRBD2	CASGRTSGTYEQYF	TGCGCCAGCGGGAGGACTAGTGGGACTTACGAGCAGTACTTC
.	TRBV11-2	TRBJ2-1	.	CASSLEGERPIGEQFF	TGTGCCAGCAGCTTAGAGGGGGAGCGGCCTATAGGGGAGCAGTTCTTC
.	TRBV5-1	TRBJ2-3	.	CASSLVGADTQYF	TGCGCCAGCAGCTTGGTGGGAGCAGATACGCAGTATTTT
once	TRBV30	TRBJ2-3	TRBD1	CASSGTGGLMQYF	TGTGCCTCCTCCGGGACAGGGGGCCTCATGCAGTATTTT
.	TRBV11-2	TRBJ1-1	.	CASSLRTVNTEAFF	TGTGCCAGCAGCTTAAGGACTGTGAACACTGAAGCTTTCTTT
.	TRBV5-1	TRBJ1-3	.	CASSLDGVGNTIYF	TGCGCCAGCAGTTTGGACGGGGTAGGAAACACCATATATTTT
.	TRBV5-4	TRBJ1-3	.	CASSLDGNTIYF	TGTGCCAGCAGCTTGGATGGAAACACCATATATTTT
.	TRBV5-8	TRBJ2-6	.	CASSFSLRASGANVLTF	TGTGCCAGCAGCTTCAGTCTACGTGCCTCTGGGGCCAACGTCCTGACTTTC
.	TRBV6-5	TRBJ2-7	.	CASSYGGTVKLQYF	TGTGCCAGCAGTTACGGAGGGACAGTAAAACTCCAGTACTTC
.	TRBV5-5	TRBJ1-2	.	CASSLVGNYGYTF	TGTGCCAGCAGCTTGGTGGGCAACTATGGCTACACCTTC
.	TRBV19	TRBJ1-1	.	CASSRGRGAMNTEAFF	TGTGCCAGTAGTAGAGGCAGGGGTGCGATGAACACTGAAGCTTTCTTT